This TCR beta chain was sequenced in a study of T-cell reconstitution after alpha-beta-depleted transplantation in children. This clonotype has more than one count but fewer than ten. What it recognizes is unknown. A TCRbeta library incorporating unique molecular identifiers was prepared. TCRdb itself ran the PCR reads through MiXCR, one entry per CDR3 protein. This table has more than 15,000 distinct CDR3 sequences, 9.5% to 15% appearing once. CDR3 length: 15 amino acids. Trimming took 4 bases from V and 4 from J, leaving 16 bases between them. Study observations and caveats: From surviving recipient T cells and thymic progenitors came the high day-60 TCRbeta diversity observed in some patients. From newly produced T cells came most of the T-cell counts and diversity one year after transplant. It was reported that alpha-beta T cells came from several hundred expanded graft clones (about two months after transplant).

The TCR originated in a boy younger than two who had a stem cell transplant for Wiskott-Aldrich syndrome, so the T cells may come from the graft donor. This chain uses TRBV12-3 or TRBV12-4 with TRBJ1-1; maybe TRBD1 (6 bases). Sequenced material: PBMCs, mostly from graft donor cells, taken 180 days after TCRalphabeta/CD19-depleted stem cell transplant. Here the CDR3 DNA reads TGTGCCAGCAGTTCCGGGGGGCATGCCTTCACTGAAGCTTTCTTT. It yields the protein CASSSGGHAFTEAFF.